Following are 22 T cell receptor beta chains from one sample sequenced in a study of blood T cell repertoires in COVID-19. Assay: immunoSEQ multiplex PCR; the TCRdb copy retains only in-frame clones and omits some. This table holds around 310,000 clones, about 91% found once. The sequenced sample was PBMCs or T cells enriched from blood (not recorded which). These receptors all come from a woman in her forties who had recovered from COVID-19.

The chain is built from TRBV7-8 and TRBJ1-6; 8 nucleotides match TRBD1. The CDR3 is made up of 14 amino acids. Trimming at V came to 5 bases and at J to 8 bases, leaving 5 bases not matched to a gene. CDR1 and CDR2 from the germline V gene are SGHVS and FQNEAQ. As DNA, the CDR3 is TGTGCCAGCAGCCCAGGGGGCGCGGATTCACCCCTCCACTTT. Translating it yields CASSPGGADSPLHF.

This clone has just a few counts. V and J are TRBV30 and TRBJ2-7; TRBD2 aligns across 9 bases. CDR3 size: 14 residues. Trimming removed 1 base from V and 3 bases from J; junction bases left unmatched: 4. CDR1 and CDR2 (germline): GTSNPN, SVGIG (reference sequence). CDR3 in DNA: TGTGCCTGGAGTGGGATAGCGGGAGTCTACGAGCAGTACTTC. Translating gives CAWSGIAGVYEQYF.

The chain carries TRBV7-8 and TRBJ1-6; D possibly corresponds to TRBD1 (5 bases). CDR3 length: 16 amino acids. V lost 5 bases to trimming and J lost 4 bases, with 15 bases between them. Germline V gene lookup returns CDR1 SGHVS and CDR2 FQNEAQ. This CDR3 reads CASSPIGGLYNSPLHF. DNA for the CDR3: TGTGCCAGCAGCCCCATCGGGGGTTTATATAATTCACCCCTCCACTTT.

This chain joins TRBV10-3 and TRBJ2-1, with D perhaps matching TRBD2 (6 bases). The CDR3 sequence is 17 residues long. Germline-derived CDR1 and CDR2 are ENHRY and SYGVKD. Trimming shortened V by 5 bases and J by 4 bases, and 21 bases separated the two germline ends. The CDR3 is CAISFPSAGSEYNEQFF. CDR3 nucleotide sequence: TGTGCCATCAGTTTTCCTTCGGCCGGGAGCGAGTACAATGAGCAGTTCTTC.

The chain links TRBV5-8 to TRBJ2-1; 13 bases are a match to TRBD2. V dropped 4 bases and J dropped 1; count of bases not matched to a gene: 2. Germline CDR1 SGHTS, CDR2 YDEGEE. CDR3 length: 16 amino acids. The CDR3, as DNA: TGTGCCAGCAGCCGGGGACTAGCGGGGTCCTACAATGAGCAGTTCTTC. Its translation is CASSRGLAGSYNEQFF.

V usage is TRBV30 and J usage is TRBJ1-1; 10 nucleotides agree with TRBD1. V gave up 5 bases and J gave up 3 bases; unmatched junction bases: 12. Germline lookup yields CDR1 GTSNPN and CDR2 SVGIG (reference sequence). The CDR3 contains 16 residues. The CDR3: CAWGLRDRGRDTEAFF. CDR3 nucleotide sequence: TGTGCCTGGGGACTCCGGGACAGGGGTCGGGACACTGAAGCTTTCTTT.

The chain links TRBV14 to TRBJ2-1; D ambiguous. V was pared by 1 base and J by 0 bases, with 4 bases between. The V gene's germline CDR1 is SGHDN and CDR2 FVKESK. The CDR3 has 14 residues. The CDR3 here is CASSQASSYNEQFF. DNA for the CDR3: TGTGCCAGCAGCCAAGCCAGCTCCTACAATGAGCAGTTCTTC.

V is TRBV2 and J is TRBJ1-4; 7 bases are a match to TRBD1. Germline V gene lookup returns CDR1 SNHLY and CDR2 FYNNEI. CDR3 length equals 14 residues. J lost 5 bases, V lost 5 bases, and 5 bases had no gene match. The CDR3 DNA sequence: TGTGCCAGCAGTTTGACAGGGTTCAATGAAAAACTGTTTTTT. This codes for CASSLTGFNEKLFF.

The V call is TRBV10-2, the J call TRBJ2-7; D perhaps matches TRBD2 (5 bases). Trimming removed 0 bases from V and 0 bases from J, with 6 bases in between. Germline-derived CDR1 and CDR2 are WSHSY and SAAADI. The CDR3 runs to 14 residues. The CDR3: CASSESDYSYEQYF. The CDR3 DNA sequence: TGCGCCAGCAGTGAGTCAGACTACTCCTACGAGCAGTACTTC.

The chain joins TRBV28 to TRBJ1-2; D gene uncertain. The germline V and J ends were trimmed by 0 bases and 5 bases, with 10 bases remaining between them. The V gene's germline CDR1 is MDHEN and CDR2 SYDVKM. The CDR3 spans 14 residues. The CDR3 DNA is TGTGCCAGCAGTTTATGGACTGAGAAATATGGCTACACCTTC. Amino acid sequence: CASSLWTEKYGYTF.

The chain couples TRBV7-3 to TRBJ2-2; weak D call: TRBD2 (6 bases). This CDR3 has 18 residues. Per germline, CDR1 SGHTA and CDR2 FQGTGA. The ends were cut back, 4 bases at V and 3 bases at J, with 21 bases in the middle. CDR3 sequence reads: CASSSYGPGSMDTGELFF. As DNA, the CDR3 is TGTGCCAGCAGCTCATACGGGCCCGGGAGTATGGACACCGGGGAGCTGTTTTTT.

The chain has TRBV11-3 and TRBJ2-3, with D possibly TRBD1 on 5 matching bases. The germline V and J ends were trimmed by 5 bases and 3 bases, with 6 bases remaining between them. CDR1 SGHNT and CDR2 YENEEA come from the germline V gene. CDR3 length: 12 residues. CDR3 sequence (DNA): TGTGCCAGCAGCCCAGGGACAGATACGCAGTATTTT. Its translation is CASSPGTDTQYF. The full variable domain, rest sourced from reference TRBV11-3 and TRBJ2-3, is EAGVVQSPRYKIIEKKQPVAFWCNPISGHNTLYWYLQNLGQGPELLIRYENEEAVDDSQLPKDRFSAERLKGVDSTLKIQPAELGDSAVYLCASSPGTDTQYFGPGTRLTVL.

The chain recombines TRBV7-3 with TRBJ1-1, with D perhaps TRBD1 (6 bases). Germline V CDR1 and CDR2: SGHTA, FQGTGA. With 5 bases removed from V and 5 bases from J, the gap between germline ends came to 18 bases. The CDR3 runs 15 residues. The CDR3 is CASSPRGGIWTEAFF. The CDR3 nucleotides read TGTGCCAGCAGCCCAAGGGGGGGAATATGGACTGAAGCTTTCTTT.

The chain links TRBV27 to TRBJ2-2, with 9 bases lining up with TRBD2. The length of the CDR3 is 17 residues. The germline gives CDR1 MNHEY, CDR2 SMNVEV (reference sequence). The junction had 15 bases not matched to a gene; V was cut back by 7 bases and J by 6 bases. The CDR3 nucleotides are TGTGCCAGCACCCTTCTTCTCGGCGGGAGGGCAGCCGGGGAGCTGTTTTTT. Encoded protein: CASTLLLGGRAAGELFF.

The CDR3 loop is CASKVTGANTEAFF. The CDR3 nucleotides read TGTGCCAGCAAGGTGACAGGGGCAAACACTGAAGCTTTCTTT. The chain employs TRBV3-1 (or the pseudogene TRBV3-2) and TRBJ1-1; 8 bases are a match to TRBD1. The V gene end was trimmed by 7 bases and the J gene end by 2 bases; junction bases not matched to a gene: 6. The CDR3 has 14 amino acids. The germline V gene encodes CDR1 LGHDT and CDR2 YNNKEL (reference sequence).

This rearrangement joins TRBV5-1 to TRBJ1-6; TRBD1 agrees at 10 bases. J lost 10 bases, V lost 0 bases, and 4 bases had no gene match. Germline V gene data show CDR1 as SGHRS and CDR2 as YFSETQ. CDR3 length equals 15 residues. DNA for the CDR3: TGCGCCAGCAGCTTGGTTGGGACAGGGGAATCACCCCTCCACTTT. Its protein product is CASSLVGTGESPLHF. The full variable domain, with the rest looked up from reference TRBV5-1 and TRBJ1-6, is KAGVTQTPRYLIKTRGQQVTLSCSPISGHRSVSWYQQTPGQGLQFLFEYFSETQRNKGNFPGRFSGRQFSNSRSEMNVSTLELGDSALYLCASSLVGTGESPLHFGNGTRLTVT.

V and J are TRBV12-5 and TRBJ1-1, with 9 bases that match TRBD1. The CDR3 runs 15 residues. With 3 bases clipped from V and 4 bases from J, the junction kept 6 bases outside the gene matches. Germline CDR1 is LGHNT and CDR2 is FRNRAP. This chain's CDR3 is CASGFTGQGFTEAFF. CDR3 bases: TGTGCTAGTGGTTTCACCGGACAGGGGTTCACTGAAGCTTTCTTT.

This chain uses TRBV3-1 (or the pseudogene TRBV3-2) with TRBJ1-3, with TRBD1 matching over 7 bases. The germline V gene has CDR1 LGHDT and CDR2 YNNKEL (reference sequence). With V trimmed by 3 bases and J by 0 bases, 2 bases remained unmatched. This CDR3 spans 15 amino acids. The chain's CDR3 is CASSQGQPSGNTIYF. For the CDR3, the DNA is TGTGCCAGCAGCCAGGGACAGCCCTCTGGAAACACCATATATTTT.

V usage is TRBV5-1 and J usage is TRBJ2-7; 7 bases match TRBD1. Germline V gene lookup returns CDR1 SGHRS and CDR2 YFSETQ. The CDR3 is 14 amino acids. Unmatched junction bases numbered 7, after V lost 5 bases and J lost 2 bases. The CDR3 region is CASSQGQAPYEQYF. The CDR3 coding sequence is TGCGCCAGCAGTCAAGGACAGGCACCCTACGAGCAGTACTTC. Looking up the rest from reference TRBV5-1 and TRBJ2-7 gives the full variable domain: KAGVTQTPRYLIKTRGQQVTLSCSPISGHRSVSWYQQTPGQGLQFLFEYFSETQRNKGNFPGRFSGRQFSNSRSEMNVSTLELGDSALYLCASSQGQAPYEQYFGPGTRLTVT.

The chain recombines TRBV12-5 with TRBJ1-6; 8 positions match TRBD1. The V segment lost 4 bases and the J segment 5 bases; nucleotides outside the gene matches: 10. The CDR3 spans 17 residues. CDR1 is LGHNT, CDR2 FRNRAP, per germline. For the CDR3, the DNA is TGTGCTAGTGGTTGGGGGGCTCAGGGGGCGAATAATTCACCCCTCCACTTT. Translation: CASGWGAQGANNSPLHF.

V gene TRBV19 combines with J gene TRBJ2-2; D perhaps matches TRBD1 (6 bases). Germline V CDR1 and CDR2: LNHDA, SQIVND (reference sequence). CDR3 size: 14 residues. Trimming cost V 4 bases and J 4 bases, with 10 bases left between them. The chain's CDR3 is CASSRTELTGELFF. The CDR3, as DNA: TGTGCCAGTAGTAGGACAGAGCTCACCGGGGAGCTGTTTTTT.

This clone was seen a single time. V gene TRBV15 combines with J gene TRBJ2-5; perhaps TRBD1 as D (5 bases). The CDR3 length is 15 residues. CDR1 and CDR2 (germline): LNHNV, YYDKDF (reference sequence). The V end was cut by 1 base, the J end by 4 bases, with 13 bases between. CDR3 nucleotides: TGTGCCACCAGCAGAGGTCAGGGTTGGTCAGAGACCCAGTACTTC. Translation: CATSRGQGWSETQYF. Drawing the rest from reference TRBV15 and TRBJ2-5, the complete variable domain is DAMVIQNPRYQVTQFGKPVTLSCSQTLNHNVMYWYQQKSSQAPKLLFHYYDKDFNNEADTPDNFQSRRPNTSFCFLDIRSPGLGDTAMYLCATSRGQGWSETQYFGPGTRLLVL.